This T cell receptor (beta chain) was obtained from a study of T cell changes during pregnancy in multiple sclerosis. Libraries were prepared by immunoSEQ multiplex PCR; TCRdb keeps only in-frame clonotypes and omits some of them. The sample has 30,000 to 40,000 clones, around nine tenths seen once. The germline V gene has CDR1 MDHEN and CDR2 SYDVKM. V gave up 5 bases and J gave up 4 bases, with 18 bases separating them. This CDR3 is built from 15 residues. V gene TRBV28 combines with J gene TRBJ2-7; TRBD1 might be the D (6 bases). This receptor was identified in a female donor in good health, enrolled as a control in a pregnancy study. The specimen comprised CD4+ T cells from peripheral blood mononuclear cells, sampled in the second trimester of pregnancy. CDR3 nucleotide sequence: TGTGCCAGCAGTCTGGGGCCTGGACAGACTTACGAGCAGTACTTC. This encodes CASSLGPGQTYEQYF.